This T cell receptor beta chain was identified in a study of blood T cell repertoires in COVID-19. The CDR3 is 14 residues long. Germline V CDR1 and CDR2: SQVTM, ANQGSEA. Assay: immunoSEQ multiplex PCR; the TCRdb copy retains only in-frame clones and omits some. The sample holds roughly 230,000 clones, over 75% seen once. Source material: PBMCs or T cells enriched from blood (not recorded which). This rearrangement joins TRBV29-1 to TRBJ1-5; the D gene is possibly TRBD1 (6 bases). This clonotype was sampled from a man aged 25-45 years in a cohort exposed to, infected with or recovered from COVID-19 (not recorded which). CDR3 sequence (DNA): TGCAGTGCTGAAACAGGGAATAGCAATCAGCCCCAGCATTTT. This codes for CSAETGNSNQPQHF.